This T cell receptor beta chain was sequenced in a study of blood T cell repertoires in COVID-19. Looking at the study overall: Italy, Spain and the United States were the sources of the convalescent and acute COVID-19 samples. T cells, B-cell-depleted T cells, or PBMCs supplied cDNA or gDNA.

The length of the CDR3 is 15 residues. V dropped 6 bases and J dropped 7; count of bases not matched to a gene: 12. CDR1 is LNHDA, CDR2 SQIVND, per germline (reference sequence). This clone was observed a single time. TCRdb keeps only in-frame clones here, not all; method: immunoSEQ multiplex PCR. The sample lists 330,000 or so clones, approximately 86% occurring once. The sample consisted of peripheral blood. The chain has TRBV19 and TRBJ1-2; TRBD1 aligns across 9 bases. The clonotype originates from a man aged 30 to 45 with COVID-19, enrolled during active disease. CDR3 sequence (DNA): TGTGCCAGTAGAGAGCCGGGACAGGGAATTAGTGGCTACACCTTC. Translated, it gives CASREPGQGISGYTF.